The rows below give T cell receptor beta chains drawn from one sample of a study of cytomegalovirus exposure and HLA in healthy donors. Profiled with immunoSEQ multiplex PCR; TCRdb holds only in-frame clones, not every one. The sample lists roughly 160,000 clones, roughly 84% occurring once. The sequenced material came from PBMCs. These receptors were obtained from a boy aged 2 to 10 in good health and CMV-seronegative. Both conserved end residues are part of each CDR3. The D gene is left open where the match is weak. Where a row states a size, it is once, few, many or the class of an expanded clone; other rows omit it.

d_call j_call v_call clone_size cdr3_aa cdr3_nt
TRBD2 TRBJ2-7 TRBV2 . CASSERSGRTGYEQYF TGTGCCAGCAGTGAGCGTAGCGGGAGGACGGGCTACGAGCAGTACTTC
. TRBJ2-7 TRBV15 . CATSRGPLPQRQGIYEQYF TGTGCCACCAGCAGAGGCCCCCTCCCCCAGCGCCAGGGGATTTATGAGCAGTACTTC
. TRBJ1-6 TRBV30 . CAWSSRRSSPLHF TGTGCCTGGAGTTCCCGGAGAAGTTCACCCCTCCACTTT
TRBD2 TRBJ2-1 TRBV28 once CASSLVGTSGAILAEQFF TGTGCCAGCAGTTTAGTTGGGACTAGCGGCGCTATCCTAGCTGAGCAGTTCTTC
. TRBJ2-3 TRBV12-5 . CAPNTDTQYF TGTGCCCCAAACACAGATACGCAGTATTTT
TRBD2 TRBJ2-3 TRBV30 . CAWSRTSGRLDTQYF TGTGCCTGGAGCCGGACTAGCGGGAGACTCGATACGCAGTATTTT
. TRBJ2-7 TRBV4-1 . CASSQGGRDGVYEQYF TGCGCCAGCAGCCAAGGGGGCAGGGATGGAGTCTACGAGCAGTACTTC
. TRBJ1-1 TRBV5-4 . CASSLGLGGSTEAFF TGTGCCAGCAGCCTTGGGCTCGGGGGGAGCACTGAAGCTTTCTTT
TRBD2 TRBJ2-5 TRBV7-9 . CATEREAQETQYF TGTGCCACCGAGCGGGAGGCCCAAGAGACCCAGTACTTC
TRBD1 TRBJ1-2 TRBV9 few CASSVWSGAGGDGYTF TGTGCCAGCAGCGTCTGGTCAGGGGCAGGGGGCGATGGCTACACCTTC
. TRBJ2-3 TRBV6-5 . CASSLEQTDTQYF TGTGCCAGCAGCCTAGAGCAGACAGATACGCAGTATTTT
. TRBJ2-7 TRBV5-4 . CASSLRASGGGAYEQYF TGTGCCAGCAGCTTGCGGGCTAGCGGAGGGGGGGCCTACGAGCAGTACTTC
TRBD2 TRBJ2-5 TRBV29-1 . CSVETSGSRKQYF TGCAGCGTTGAAACTAGCGGGAGTCGTAAGCAGTACTTC
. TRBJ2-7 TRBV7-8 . CASSQSNRISYEQYF TGTGCCAGCAGCCAGTCCAACAGGATCTCCTACGAGCAGTACTTC
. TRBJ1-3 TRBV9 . CASSTPLGGRSGNTIYF TGTGCCAGCAGCACACCTCTGGGGGGGCGTTCTGGAAACACCATATATTTT